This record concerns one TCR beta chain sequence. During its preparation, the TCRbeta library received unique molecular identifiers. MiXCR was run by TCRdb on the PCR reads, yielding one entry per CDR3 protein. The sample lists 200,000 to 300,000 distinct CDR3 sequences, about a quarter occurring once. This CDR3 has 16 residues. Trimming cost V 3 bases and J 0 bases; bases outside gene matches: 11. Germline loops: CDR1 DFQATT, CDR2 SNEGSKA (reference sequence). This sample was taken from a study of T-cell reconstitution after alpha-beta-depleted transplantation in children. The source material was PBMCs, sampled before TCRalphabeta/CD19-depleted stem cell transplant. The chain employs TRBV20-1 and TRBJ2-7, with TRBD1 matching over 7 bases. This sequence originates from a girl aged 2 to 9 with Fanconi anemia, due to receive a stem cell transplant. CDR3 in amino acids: CSAREKGGSGSYEQYF. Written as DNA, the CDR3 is TGCAGTGCTAGGGAGAAAGGGGGCTCTGGCTCCTACGAGCAGTACTTC.